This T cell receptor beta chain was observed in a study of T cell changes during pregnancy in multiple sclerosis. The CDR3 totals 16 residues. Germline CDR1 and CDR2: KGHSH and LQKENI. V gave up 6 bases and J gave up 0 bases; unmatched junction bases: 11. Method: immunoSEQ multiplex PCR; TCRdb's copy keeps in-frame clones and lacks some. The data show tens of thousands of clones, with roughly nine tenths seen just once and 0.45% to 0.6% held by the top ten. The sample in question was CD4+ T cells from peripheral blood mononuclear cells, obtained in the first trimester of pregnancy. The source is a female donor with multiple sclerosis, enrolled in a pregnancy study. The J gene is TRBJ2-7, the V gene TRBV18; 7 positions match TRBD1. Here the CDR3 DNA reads TGTGCCAGCTCTCTTAACGTGGGACAGAGCTCCTACGAGCAGTACTTC. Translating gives CASSLNVGQSSYEQYF.